These 28 T cell receptor beta chains share one sample of origin, sequenced in a study of CD8 T cells in Susac syndrome. The RNA input was about 0.5 to 1 ug, and it was reverse transcribed with random hexamers. Via MiXCR, TCRdb re-called the immunoSEQ multiplex PCR reads, giving one row per CDR3 protein. The data show under 200,000 distinct CDR3 sequences, with 94% seen just once and roughly 0.12% held by the top ten. Sequenced sample: CD4+ T cells from PBMCs. The receptors stem from a human donor with Susac syndrome.

The chain links TRBV20-1 to TRBJ2-1; D is possibly TRBD2 (6 bases). Between the trimmed V and J ends, which lost 5 bases and 8 bases, there was a span of 13 bases. The CDR3 has 12 amino acids. CDR1 and CDR2 (germline): DFQATT, SNEGSKA (reference sequence). This chain's CDR3 is CSAPGTRDEQFF. The CDR3 bases are TGCAGTGCTCCCGGGACTCGGGATGAGCAGTTCTTC.

The V gene is TRBV10-3, the J gene TRBJ1-3; D uncertain. Per germline, CDR1 ENHRY and CDR2 SYGVKD. V was cut by 2 bases and J by 0 bases, with 8 bases left in between. The CDR3 sequence is 15 residues long. CDR3 DNA sequence: TGTGCCATCAGTGAGAAGCAGGTCTCTGGAAACACCATATATTTT. Protein product: CAISEKQVSGNTIYF.

J is TRBJ1-4 and V is TRBV7-9; 8 bases fit TRBD1. This CDR3 region has 14 residues. V was pared by 5 bases and J by 5 bases, with 4 bases of the junction left unmatched. The germline CDR1 and CDR2 sequences are SEHNR and FQNEAQ (reference sequence). The CDR3 bases are TGTGCCAGCAGCACCGGACAGGGCAATGAAAAACTGTTTTTT. Protein: CASSTGQGNEKLFF.

V usage is TRBV2 and J usage is TRBJ1-5; 11 bases match TRBD1. This CDR3 is built from 14 residues. The germline V gene encodes CDR1 SNHLY and CDR2 FYNNEI. V trimming: 6 bases; J trimming: 5 bases; junction bases outside the gene matches: 3. The CDR3 spells CASSGQGADQPQHF. Here the CDR3 DNA reads TGTGCCAGCAGCGGACAGGGGGCCGATCAGCCCCAGCATTTT. The full variable domain, rest sourced from reference TRBV2 and TRBJ1-5, is EPEVTQTPSHQVTQMGQEVILRCVPISNHLYFYWYRQILGQKVEFLVSFYNNEISEKSEIFDDQFSVERPDGSNFTLKIRSTKLEDSAMYFCASSGQGADQPQHFGDGTRLSIL.

The rearrangement uses TRBV7-8 and TRBJ1-1, with D unresolved. The CDR3 has 15 amino acids. The ends were cut back, 5 bases at V and 0 bases at J, with 13 bases in the middle. Germline lookup yields CDR1 SGHVS and CDR2 FQNEAQ. The CDR3 DNA sequence: TGTGCCAGCAGCCCCCCAGAGAACATGAACACTGAAGCTTTCTTT. Translation: CASSPPENMNTEAFF.

V and J are TRBV28 and TRBJ2-7; D gene uncertain. The V end was cut by 6 bases, the J end by 2 bases, with 8 bases between. Germline CDR1 reads MDHEN; CDR2 reads SYDVKM. The CDR3 extends over 12 amino acids. The CDR3 sequence is CASSRSPYEQYF. Written as DNA, the CDR3 is TGTGCCAGCAGCCGATCCCCCTACGAGCAGTACTTC.

V and J are TRBV20-1 and TRBJ1-2; a weak D match, TRBD1 (6 bases). The CDR3 has 14 amino acids. Germline CDR1 is DFQATT and CDR2 is SNEGSKA (reference sequence). V lost 1 base and J 10 bases, leaving 19 bases between the germline ends. The CDR3 loop reads CSARGGGGDDLYTF. The CDR3 DNA follows: TGCAGTGCTAGAGGGGGAGGGGGGGACGACCTCTACACCTTC.

The chain carries TRBV29-1 and TRBJ1-1; weak D call: TRBD1 (5 bases). This CDR3 region has 11 residues. Germline-derived CDR1 and CDR2 are SQVTM and ANQGSEA. The chain's CDR3 is CGTMGGTEAFF. DNA of the CDR3: TGCGGTACTATGGGGGGCACTGAAGCTTTCTTT.

The chain employs TRBV3-1 and TRBJ2-1; D gene uncertain. CDR1 and CDR2 from the germline V gene are LGHDT and YNNKEL (reference sequence). With 2 bases removed from V and 3 bases from J, the gap between germline ends came to 11 bases. The CDR3 is 15 amino acids. The chain's CDR3 is CASSQSPSGYNEQFF. The CDR3, as DNA: TGTGCCAGCAGCCAATCCCCTAGTGGCTACAATGAGCAGTTCTTC.

The J gene is TRBJ1-5, the V gene TRBV5-6, with D uncertain. Germline V lookup: CDR1 SGHDT, CDR2 YYEEEE. The CDR3 runs 15 residues. Trimming took 4 bases from V and 1 from J, leaving 12 bases between them. The CDR3 DNA sequence: TGTGCCAGCAGCGTGGGAGCGGGGAGCAATCAGCCCCAGCATTTT. It is translated as CASSVGAGSNQPQHF.

V and J are TRBV20-1 and TRBJ2-3; 12 bases map to TRBD2. Germline CDR1 and CDR2: DFQATT and SNEGSKA (reference sequence). The CDR3 covers 14 residues. With 5 bases clipped from V and 2 bases from J, the junction kept 2 bases outside the gene matches. Here the CDR3 DNA reads TGCAGTGCTCCTAGCGGGGGGGTCACAGATACGCAGTATTTT. Encoded protein: CSAPSGGVTDTQYF.

This sequence joins TRBV2 and TRBJ2-7; 9 bases match TRBD1. Germline V lookup: CDR1 SNHLY, CDR2 FYNNEI. J gave up 1 base and V 4 bases, and 2 bases lay outside the gene matches. This CDR3 comprises 14 residues. The CDR3 loop reads CASSGQGVSYEQYF. The CDR3 DNA reads as TGTGCCAGCAGTGGACAGGGGGTATCCTACGAGCAGTACTTC. The variable domain in full, with the rest retrieved from reference TRBV2 and TRBJ2-7, is EPEVTQTPSHQVTQMGQEVILRCVPISNHLYFYWYRQILGQKVEFLVSFYNNEISEKSEIFDDQFSVERPDGSNFTLKIRSTKLEDSAMYFCASSGQGVSYEQYFGPGTRLTVT.

This clonotype occurred a few times. This chain joins TRBV6-1 and TRBJ2-7; 7 bases agree with TRBD1. Looked up from germline, CDR1 is MNHNS and CDR2 is SASEGT. The V segment lost 6 bases and the J segment 6 bases; nucleotides outside the gene matches: 5. This CDR3 is built from 12 residues. This CDR3 is CASSRQGGEQYF. The CDR3 nucleotides are TGTGCCAGCAGCCGACAGGGTGGCGAGCAGTACTTC.

The table lists this clonotype with a few counts. DNA of the CDR3: TGTGCCAGCAGCTTGGAGTACAATGAGCAGTTCTTC. It specifies CASSLEYNEQFF. V gene TRBV5-4 combines with J gene TRBJ2-1; the D is unclear. Germline values: CDR1 SGHNT, CDR2 YYREEE (reference sequence). The CDR3 length is 12 residues. Trimming left V 0 bases short and J 4 bases short, with 2 bases between.

The chain uses TRBV12-3 or TRBV12-4 and TRBJ2-1, with D possibly called TRBD1 or TRBD2 (5 bases each). The CDR3 has 14 residues. V dropped 5 bases and J dropped 6 bases, with 14 bases sitting between them. In nucleotides, the CDR3 is TGTGCCAGCAGTCAAGGGACCGGGTTCAATGAGCAGTTCTTC. Amino acids: CASSQGTGFNEQFF.

This chain connects TRBV27 to TRBJ2-1, with 11 bases lining up with TRBD1. The length of the CDR3 is 14 residues. The germline V gene has CDR1 MNHEY and CDR2 SMNVEV (reference sequence). The trim removed 5 bases at V and 7 bases at J, leaving 4 bases unmatched. The CDR3 bases are TGTGCCAGCAGTAGGGGACAGGGGGATAATGAGCAGTTCTTC. This gives the protein CASSRGQGDNEQFF.

J is TRBJ1-1 and V is TRBV21-1; TRBD1, the table's D call, was not compared with the DNA. TRBV21-1 is tagged as a pseudogene. The CDR3 is 17 residues long. CDR3 sequence reads: CASITAGTGGVWAEAFF. CDR3 nucleotide sequence: TGTGCCAGCATTACAGCGGGAACAGGGGGCGTATGGGCTGAAGCTTTCTTT.

The chain links TRBV27 to TRBJ1-1; TRBD1 might be the D (6 bases). The CDR3 extends over 16 amino acids. The germline V gene encodes CDR1 MNHEY and CDR2 SMNVEV (reference sequence). Trimming pared 3 bases from V and 0 bases from J, leaving 14 bases between. CDR3 nucleotide sequence: TGTGCCAGCAGTTTTGGAAGGGGGACCGTGAACACTGAAGCTTTCTTT. Residues: CASSFGRGTVNTEAFF.

The rearrangement uses TRBV5-4 and TRBJ1-2, with D possibly being TRBD1 (5 bases). The CDR3 is made up of 13 amino acids. V was cut by 2 bases and J by 8 bases, with 13 bases left in between. Germline CDR1 reads SGHNT; CDR2 reads YYREEE (reference sequence). Here the CDR3 reads CASSLGDEYGYTF. In DNA, the CDR3 is TGTGCCAGCAGCTTAGGGGATGAGTACGGCTACACCTTC.

The rearrangement uses TRBV3-1 and TRBJ2-7; TRBD2 matches at 12 bases. CDR1 is LGHDT and CDR2 is YNNKEL in the germline V gene (reference sequence). The CDR3 loop spans 14 amino acids. V shed 4 bases, J shed 4 bases, and the junction held 2 bases outside the gene matches. This CDR3 reads CASSRTSGDYEQYF. For the CDR3, the DNA is TGTGCCAGCAGCCGGACTAGCGGGGATTACGAGCAGTACTTC.

V gene TRBV23-1 combines with J gene TRBJ1-5; 7 bases align to TRBD1. TRBV23-1 is an ORF, with its function uncertain. This CDR3 is 17 amino acids long. The V segment lost 0 bases and the J segment 2 bases; nucleotides outside the gene matches: 7. Here the CDR3 reads CASSQSEGGFGNQPQHF. DNA of the CDR3: TGCGCCAGCAGTCAATCGGAAGGGGGCTTTGGCAATCAGCCCCAGCATTTT.

This clonotype came up once. The genes are TRBV29-1 and TRBJ2-3, with 7 nucleotides matching TRBD1. The CDR3 extends over 14 amino acids. The germline gives CDR1 SQVTM, CDR2 ANQGSEA. The V gene end was trimmed by 7 bases and the J gene end by 0 bases; junction bases not matched to a gene: 7. CDR3: CSDLTGLSTDTQYF. CDR3 in DNA: TGCAGCGATCTGACAGGGTTAAGCACAGATACGCAGTATTTT.

This clonotype is a singleton in its sample. The rearrangement uses TRBV5-6 and TRBJ2-1; D ambiguous. Trimming stripped 0 bases from V and 4 bases from J, with 11 bases between. The V gene's germline CDR1 is SGHDT and CDR2 YYEEEE. The CDR3 has 15 residues. The CDR3 region has the DNA TGTGCCAGCAGCTTGGGTGGTATTTCGTACAATGAGCAGTTCTTC. Protein: CASSLGGISYNEQFF.

The rearrangement uses TRBV7-2 and TRBJ2-7, with TRBD1 matching over 8 bases. Germline V lookup: CDR1 SGHTA, CDR2 FQGNSA. J gave up 4 bases and V 1 base, and 6 bases lay outside the gene matches. This CDR3 has 15 residues. In DNA, the CDR3 is TGTGCCAGCAGCTTAGTAGGGACAGGATTTTACGAGCAGTACTTC. Encoded protein: CASSLVGTGFYEQYF.

The chain joins TRBV5-1 to TRBJ1-4; no reliable D call. CDR1 is SGHRS, CDR2 YFSETQ, per germline. V lost 4 bases, J lost 7 bases, and 11 bases lay in between. The CDR3 extends over 13 amino acids. In DNA, the CDR3 is TGCGCCAGCAGCGGGAGTGAGGGTGAAAAACTGTTTTTT. Encoded protein: CASSGSEGEKLFF.

The gene calls are TRBV3-1 and TRBJ2-6; tentatively, D is TRBD2 (6 bases). Germline V gene data show CDR1 as LGHDT and CDR2 as YNNKEL (reference sequence). V shed 4 bases and J shed 1 base, with 14 bases lying between them. The CDR3 spans 17 residues. CDR3 loop: CASSRAGQGSGANVLTF. The DNA of the CDR3 is TGTGCCAGCAGCCGCGCGGGGCAGGGTTCTGGGGCCAACGTCCTGACTTTC.

The genes are TRBV9 and TRBJ2-1; D is uncertain. Germline V gene data show CDR1 as SGDLS and CDR2 as YYNGEE. The V end was cut by 0 bases, the J end by 7 bases, with 8 bases between. The CDR3 has 13 residues. Here the CDR3 DNA reads TGTGCCAGCAGCGTAGCCCTCGAGAATGAGCAGTTCTTC. This encodes CASSVALENEQFF.

The V gene is TRBV25-1, the J gene TRBJ2-5; D may match TRBD1 or TRBD2 (6 bases each). This CDR3 spans 13 amino acids. From germline, CDR1 is MGHDK and CDR2 SYGVNS. The V gene lost 5 bases and the J gene lost 3 bases, with 10 bases spanning the gap. The CDR3 region is CASSWGAEETQYF. Written as DNA, the CDR3 is TGTGCCAGCAGTTGGGGGGCCGAAGAGACCCAGTACTTC.